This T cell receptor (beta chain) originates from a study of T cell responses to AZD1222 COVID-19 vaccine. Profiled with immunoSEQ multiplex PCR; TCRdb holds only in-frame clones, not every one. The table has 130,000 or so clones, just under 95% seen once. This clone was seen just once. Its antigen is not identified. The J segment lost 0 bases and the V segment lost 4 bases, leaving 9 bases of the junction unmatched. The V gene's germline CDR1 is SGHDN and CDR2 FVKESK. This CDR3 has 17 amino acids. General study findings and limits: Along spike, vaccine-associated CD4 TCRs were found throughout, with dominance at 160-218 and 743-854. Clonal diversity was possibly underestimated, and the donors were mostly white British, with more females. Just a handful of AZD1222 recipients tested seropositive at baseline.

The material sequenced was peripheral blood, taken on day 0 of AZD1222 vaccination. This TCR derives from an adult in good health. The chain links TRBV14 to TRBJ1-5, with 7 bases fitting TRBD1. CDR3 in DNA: TGTGCCAGCAGCCCTGGACAGGCGCTCTATAGCAATCAGCCCCAGCATTTT. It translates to CASSPGQALYSNQPQHF.